Below are 20 T cell receptor beta chains sequenced from a single sample in a study of cytomegalovirus exposure and HLA in healthy donors. PCR primers comprised 60 Vbeta and 13 Jbeta primers. Sequenced by immunoSEQ multiplex PCR; TCRdb stores in-frame clones only, minus some. The sample yields about 160,000 clones, 65% to 80% seen once. The sample taken for sequencing was PBMCs. The receptors here all came from a man aged 40-49 years in good health and CMV-seronegative.

This chain links TRBV5-4 with TRBJ2-2; 13 bases are shared with TRBD2. This CDR3 is 17 amino acids long. The ends lost 0 bases at V and 9 bases at J; junction bases unmatched: 8. Germline V lookup: CDR1 SGHNT, CDR2 YYREEE (reference sequence). The CDR3 region is CASSLAPTSGRARELFF. CDR3 coding DNA: TGTGCCAGCAGCTTGGCTCCAACTAGCGGGAGGGCGAGGGAGCTGTTTTTT.

The V call is TRBV27, the J call TRBJ2-1, with TRBD2 matching over 8 bases. The CDR3 consists of 15 residues. The germline gives CDR1 MNHEY, CDR2 SMNVEV (reference sequence). The junction had 7 bases not matched to a gene; V was cut back by 2 bases and J by 7 bases. CDR3 residues: CASSLSGRSGNEQFF. In nucleotides, the CDR3 is TGTGCCAGCAGTTTAAGCGGGAGATCGGGGAATGAGCAGTTCTTC.

The chain has TRBV9 and TRBJ2-2, with 11 bases identical to TRBD2. Germline V gene data show CDR1 as SGDLS and CDR2 as YYNGEE. Trimming at V came to 3 bases and at J to 7 bases, leaving 5 bases not matched to a gene. The CDR3 length is 15 residues. The CDR3 nucleotides read TGTGCCAGCAGCGGTGGACTAGCGGGCTTCGGGGAGCTGTTTTTT. This sequence encodes CASSGGLAGFGELFF.

The gene calls are TRBV7-2 and TRBJ2-5; D is undetermined. The CDR3 contains 14 residues. The germline V gene has CDR1 SGHTA and CDR2 FQGNSA. V lost 4 bases and J 6 bases, leaving 15 bases between the germline ends. The CDR3 here is CASSSRPSEKTQYF. DNA of the CDR3: TGTGCCAGCAGCTCGCGCCCCTCCGAAAAGACCCAGTACTTC.

This clone has a single count. The J gene is TRBJ1-1, the V gene TRBV19; tentatively, D is TRBD1 (5 bases). Trimming left V 7 bases short and J 1 base short, with 19 bases between. Per the germline V gene, CDR1 is LNHDA and CDR2 is SQIVND (reference sequence). The CDR3 runs 16 residues. CDR3 amino acids: CASTRAKRGANTEAFF. CDR3 in DNA: TGTGCCAGTACCCGTGCAAAGCGTGGGGCGAACACTGAAGCTTTCTTT.

In DNA form, the CDR3 reads TGTGCCAGCCGACTGACAGGGTACACCGGGGAGCTGTTTTTT. It encodes CASRLTGYTGELFF. The gene calls are TRBV9 and TRBJ2-2; 7 bases are a match to TRBD1. With 7 bases clipped from V and 3 bases from J, the junction kept 6 bases outside the gene matches. Germline loops: CDR1 SGDLS, CDR2 YYNGEE. The CDR3 spans 14 residues.

This chain joins TRBV19 and TRBJ2-3; a possible D gene is TRBD2 (5 bases). V lost 3 bases, J lost 0 bases, and 7 bases lay in between. CDR3 length: 14 residues. The V gene's germline CDR1 is LNHDA and CDR2 SQIVND (reference sequence). CDR3 residues: CASSITRSTDTQYF. The CDR3 nucleotides read TGTGCCAGTAGTATCACTAGAAGCACAGATACGCAGTATTTT.

For the CDR3, the DNA is TGTGCCAGCAGCCCCTCCCCAGATACGCAGTATTTT. This translates into CASSPSPDTQYF. This sequence joins TRBV7-6 and TRBJ2-3; D call uncertain. Deletions cut 5 bases from V and 4 bases from J, with 7 bases between. The germline CDR1 and CDR2 sequences are SGHVS and FNYEAQ. This CDR3 comprises 12 residues.

This clone was seen once. A read error may produce the germline difference seen at one junction end. The chain is built from TRBV13 and TRBJ2-6, with D maybe TRBD1 (5 bases). This CDR3 has 16 residues. Germline CDR1 reads PRHDT; CDR2 reads FYEKMQ (reference sequence). The CDR3 spells CASSLGLAAGANGLTF. The DNA for the CDR3 is TGTGCCAGCAGCTTAGGCCTTGCGGCTGGGGCCAACGGCCTGACTTTC.

The chain recombines TRBV29-1 with TRBJ2-1; TRBD2 is a possible D gene (5 bases). Germline CDR1 reads SQVTM; CDR2 reads ANQGSEA. Between the trimmed V and J ends, which lost 3 bases and 10 bases, there was a span of 13 bases. CDR3 length: 12 residues. In nucleotides, the CDR3 is TGCAGCGTTGAGCTGAGGGTATTAGAGCAGTTCTTC. This translates into CSVELRVLEQFF.

The rearrangement uses TRBV7-6 and TRBJ2-7, with 12 bases identical to TRBD2. This CDR3 spans 17 amino acids. CDR1 is SGHVS and CDR2 is FNYEAQ in the germline V gene. V shed 2 bases, J shed 6 bases, and the junction held 11 bases outside the gene matches. DNA of the CDR3: TGTGCCAGCAGCTTACGGCGGGCTAGCGGGAGGGCCTCCGAGCAGTACTTC. It specifies CASSLRRASGRASEQYF.

V gene TRBV29-1 combines with J gene TRBJ2-1, with a possible D match to TRBD1 (5 bases). Germline assignment: CDR1 SQVTM and CDR2 ANQGSEA. The CDR3 runs to 12 residues. Trimming took off 4 bases at V and 9 bases at J, with 13 bases between the two ends. The CDR3, as DNA: TGCAGCGTTGGCAGGGCAGCTCGTGAGCAGTTCTTC. Its translation: CSVGRAAREQFF.

J is TRBJ2-2 and V is TRBV10-3; weak D call: TRBD1 (6 bases). The V end lost 4 bases, the J end lost 3 bases, and 12 bases lay between the germline ends. The germline gives CDR1 ENHRY, CDR2 SYGVKD. This CDR3 is built from 15 residues. For the CDR3, the DNA is TGTGCCATCAGTGTTGGGGGCGCCCACACCGGGGAGCTGTTTTTT. Its translation: CAISVGGAHTGELFF.

This clone was seen only once. This sequence joins TRBV6-4 and TRBJ1-1; a weak D match, TRBD1 (5 bases). This CDR3 is built from 15 residues. V lost 6 bases and J lost 1, with 15 bases in between. CDR1 MRHNA and CDR2 SNTAGT come from the germline V gene. The CDR3 nucleotides read TGTGCCAGCAGATTGTTGGGGGGATCGAACACTGAAGCTTTCTTT. Its translation: CASRLLGGSNTEAFF.

Concerning this clone: An end of the junction differs from the germline gene, which may be a read error. V and J are TRBV5-5 and TRBJ2-6; D is perhaps TRBD1 (6 bases). Germline V gene lookup returns CDR1 SGHKS and CDR2 YYEKEE (reference sequence). This CDR3 spans 16 amino acids. The CDR3: CASSSTGYIGANGLTF. As DNA, the CDR3 is TGTGCCAGCAGCTCTACAGGGTATATCGGGGCCAACGGCCTGACTTTC.

The V and J genes are TRBV19 and TRBJ2-3, with D maybe TRBD2 (5 bases). The germline gives CDR1 LNHDA, CDR2 SQIVND (reference sequence). This CDR3 comprises 14 residues. The V gene lost 5 bases and the J gene lost 6 bases, with 15 bases spanning the gap. This CDR3 is CASSRSVAQDTQYF. The CDR3 DNA reads as TGTGCCAGTAGTCGTAGCGTAGCCCAGGATACGCAGTATTTT.

This sequence joins TRBV5-5 and TRBJ1-2, with D maybe TRBD1 (5 bases). Trimming removed 0 bases at V and 3 bases at J, with 12 bases between. Per germline, CDR1 SGHKS and CDR2 YYEKEE (reference sequence). CDR3 length: 15 amino acids. As DNA, the CDR3 is TGTGCCAGCAGCTTGGAGATGCAGGGCTACTATGGCTACACCTTC. It translates to CASSLEMQGYYGYTF.

This chain connects TRBV6-5 to TRBJ1-2; D unresolved. The CDR3 has 12 amino acids. The V and J ends lost 0 bases and 6 bases respectively, with 5 bases between them. Germline V gene lookup returns CDR1 MNHEY and CDR2 SVGAGI. CDR3 sequence: CASSYSGNGYTF. CDR3 nucleotide sequence: TGTGCCAGCAGTTACTCTGGCAATGGCTACACCTTC.

V and J are TRBV11-3 and TRBJ2-7, with TRBD2 as a possible D gene (8 bases). V was cut by 5 bases and J by 6 bases, with 17 bases left in between. The V gene's germline CDR1 is SGHNT and CDR2 YENEEA. The CDR3 spans 14 residues. CDR3 sequence: CASSRDRAGGEQYF. Written as DNA, the CDR3 is TGTGCCAGCAGCCGAGACAGGGCGGGAGGCGAGCAGTACTTC. Drawing the rest from reference TRBV11-3 and TRBJ2-7, the complete variable domain is EAGVVQSPRYKIIEKKQPVAFWCNPISGHNTLYWYLQNLGQGPELLIRYENEEAVDDSQLPKDRFSAERLKGVDSTLKIQPAELGDSAVYLCASSRDRAGGEQYFGPGTRLTVT.

This clone was counted once. V usage is TRBV7-6 and J usage is TRBJ2-1; the match to TRBD2 covers 11 bases. Germline V lookup: CDR1 SGHVS, CDR2 FNYEAQ. CDR3 size: 16 residues. The ends lost 4 bases at V and 5 bases at J; junction bases unmatched: 7. The CDR3, as DNA: TGTGCCAGCAGCTCGCACGGGACTAGCGGAAACAATGAGCAGTTCTTC. This translates into CASSSHGTSGNNEQFF.